This TCR beta chain appears in the sequencing data of a study of blood T cell repertoires in COVID-19. On the study more broadly: Specimens from acute and convalescent COVID-19 originated in the United States, Italy and Spain. PBMCs, B-cell-depleted T cells, or T cells provided the cDNA or gDNA that made up the material.

Germline V gene sequence: CDR1 GTSNPN, CDR2 SVGIG (reference sequence). The CDR3 runs to 15 residues. J lost 3 bases, V lost 3 bases, and 6 bases had no gene match. Original processing notes: Reference gene primers were amplified, and this amplification served to estimate nucleated cell counts. Repertoires were generated with immunoSEQ multiplex PCR, while TCRdb's copy carries only in-frame clones and drops some. That table is the source of V, J and clone size, and D and trimming were worked out from the DNA. The data show about 260,000 clones, roughly 90% seen once. Sequenced material: peripheral blood. The sequence derives from a human donor in a cohort sampled during active COVID-19. V and J are TRBV30 and TRBJ1-1; 11 nucleotides align to TRBD1. The CDR3 sequence: CAWRPLGQGDTEAFF. The CDR3 DNA sequence: TGTGCCTGGAGGCCCTTGGGACAGGGGGACACTGAAGCTTTCTTT. The whole variable domain, remainder taken from reference TRBV30 and TRBJ1-1, is SQTIHQWPATLVQPVGSPLSLECTVEGTSNPNLYWYRQAAGRGLQLLFYSVGIGQISSEVPQNLSASRPQDRQFILSSKKLLLSDSGFYLCAWRPLGQGDTEAFFGQGTRLTVV.